This TCR beta chain comes out of a study of blood T cells in healthy people across ages. Study outcomes and limitations: Those diversity estimates obtained from one million T cells were thought to be underestimates. Aged donors had fewer naive CD4+ cells and lower diversity than long-lived donors.

A note on this clonotype: What it recognizes is unknown.

Germline CDR1 is SQVTM and CDR2 is ANQGSEA. V lost 2 bases, J lost 8 bases, and 15 bases lay in between. This CDR3 comprises 13 residues. Next came a second PCR, run for about 6 to 12 cycles, which used a sample-barcoded 5' primer along with a J-beta primer mix. A minimum of 3 million CDR3-containing paired-end reads was obtained for each sample. TCRdb re-called the 5' RACE reads through MiXCR, storing one row per CDR3 protein. Among 1.5 million to 2 million distinct CDR3 sequences, 49% were seen once, and the ten largest hold roughly 2.1%. The origin of this receptor is a woman in her forties in good health. This chain links TRBV29-1 with TRBJ1-2; D perhaps matches TRBD1 (5 bases). The material sequenced was blood. The CDR3 loop is CSVEIGEWEGYTF. Here the CDR3 DNA reads TGCAGCGTTGAAATAGGGGAGTGGGAGGGCTACACCTTC.